These 2 T cell receptor beta chains originate from one sample sequenced in a study of T cells in Graves' hyperthyroidism and ophthalmopathy (dated by TCRdb to between 2018 and 2020). The receptor library was made with multiplex PCR. Sequencing was carried out with an Illumina HiSeq 2000. Amplification of TCR beta CDR3 regions was carried out from RNA transcripts. For the first round of RT-PCR on the TCR CDR3, the HTBI primer set was used together with the Qiagen OneStep RT-PCR kit. TCRdb ran its own pipeline on the public reads, namely fastp trimming at Q25 and MiXCR clone calling, and kept in-frame beta chains. Every CDR3 protein is listed once, alongside the most common genes and DNA of its rows. The sample records 300,000 to 450,000 distinct CDR3 sequences, about 13% of which are singletons. The biggest ten clones account for 9.2% of the sample. The sequencing input was blood. The receptors come from a woman under 30 with Graves' hyperthyroidism.

This clonotype was recorded at least ten times. The CDR3 loop is CASSFEVKEQYF. The DNA of the CDR3 is TGTGCCAGCAGTTTTGAGGTAAAAGAGCAGTACTTC. The chain links TRBV28 to TRBJ2-7, with D uncertain. This CDR3 region has 12 residues. V was clipped by 3 bases and J by 7 bases, with 10 bases between them. CDR1 MDHEN and CDR2 SYDVKM come from the germline V gene.

This clonotype was detected many times. The chain employs TRBV6-1 and TRBJ2-1; D unresolved. V was trimmed by 3 bases and J by 9 bases, leaving 9 bases between them. Germline values: CDR1 MNHNS, CDR2 SASEGT. The CDR3 length is 12 residues. CDR3 coding DNA: TGTGCCAGCAGTGATCGGATGGGTGAGCAGTTCTTC. As protein: CASSDRMGEQFF.